This passage covers 15 T cell receptor beta chains from one sample sequenced in a study of early T cells in non-severe SARS-CoV-2 infection. TCRdb re-called the 5' RACE reads through MiXCR, storing one row per CDR3 protein. The sample has roughly 25,000 distinct CDR3 sequences; 3.5% to 5.5% are singletons. Material: whole blood. The source is an adult who was a healthcare worker with PCR-confirmed SARS-CoV-2 infection or an uninfected control (not recorded which).

The sample holds many counts of this clonotype. The CDR3 sequence: CASSLRQGIRNIQYF. Written as DNA, the CDR3 is TGTGCCAGCAGCCTTAGACAGGGAATTAGAAACATTCAGTACTTC. The chain employs TRBV2 and TRBJ2-4; 7 bases are shared with TRBD1. Germline V lookup: CDR1 SNHLY, CDR2 FYNNEI. There are 15 residues in the CDR3. With V trimmed by 6 bases and J by 6 bases, 11 bases remained unmatched.

This clonotype was picked up many times. The chain carries TRBV4-1 and TRBJ2-1; unclear D gene. Germline loops: CDR1 MGHRA, CDR2 YSYEKL. The CDR3 extends over 14 amino acids. Trimming took off 4 bases at V and 1 base at J, with 8 bases between the two ends. The CDR3 sequence: CASSLTASYNEQFF. In DNA, the CDR3 is TGCGCCAGCAGCCTTACGGCGTCCTACAATGAGCAGTTCTTC.

This clonotype was detected only a few times. This chain joins TRBV6-2 or TRBV6-3 and TRBJ1-6; D may be TRBD1 (5 bases). CDR3 size: 14 residues. Trimming took off 4 bases at V and 6 bases at J, with 10 bases between the two ends. CDR1 and CDR2 (germline): MNHEY, SVGEGT. The CDR3 loop is CASSSGARNSPLHF. In DNA, the CDR3 is TGTGCCAGCAGTTCCGGGGCCCGTAATTCACCCCTCCACTTT.

This clonotype was seen repeatedly, ten times or more. The chain uses TRBV12-3 or TRBV12-4 and TRBJ2-1; D tentatively reads TRBD1 or TRBD2 (5 bases each). The CDR3 runs to 11 residues. Trimming removed 6 bases at V and 7 bases at J, with 7 bases between. In nucleotides, the CDR3 is TGTGCCAGCAGGAGGGGTAATGAGCAGTTCTTC. This translates into CASRRGNEQFF.

There are many counts of this clonotype. This sequence joins TRBV5-1 and TRBJ2-7; D not resolved. CDR3 length: 14 amino acids. Trimming removed 0 bases from V and 4 bases from J, with 11 bases in between. The V gene's germline CDR1 is SGHRS and CDR2 YFSETQ. CDR3 region: CASSLEGSLYEQYF. As DNA, the CDR3 is TGCGCCAGCAGCTTGGAGGGCTCTCTTTACGAGCAGTACTTC.

Ten or more counts support this clonotype. The J gene is TRBJ2-7, the V gene TRBV7-2; D tentatively fits TRBD1 or TRBD2 (5 bases each). The V end lost 5 bases, the J end lost 8 bases, and 16 bases lay between the germline ends. This CDR3 has 13 residues. The germline V gene has CDR1 SGHTA and CDR2 FQGNSA. CDR3 sequence: CASSLGSSGQQYF. CDR3 DNA: TGTGCCAGCAGCCTTGGGAGCTCGGGACAGCAGTACTTC.

This clonotype was counted at least ten times. This chain connects TRBV10-3 to TRBJ1-1; D remains ambiguous. V lost 6 bases to trimming and J lost 9 bases, with 20 bases between them. This CDR3 has 14 residues. The germline gives CDR1 ENHRY, CDR2 SYGVKD. CDR3 sequence: CAISGDERAKQAFF. CDR3 in DNA: TGTGCCATCAGCGGAGACGAGCGCGCCAAACAAGCTTTCTTT.

The sample holds many counts of this clonotype. This chain links TRBV6-1 with TRBJ2-7, with a tentative D call TRBD2 (5 bases). Deletions cut 7 bases from V and 0 bases from J, with 13 bases between. Germline V lookup: CDR1 MNHNS, CDR2 SASEGT. This CDR3 comprises 14 residues. This CDR3 reads CASTPGRVSYEQYF. Written as DNA, the CDR3 is TGTGCCAGCACTCCCGGGCGGGTCTCCTACGAGCAGTACTTC.

As for this clonotype: A clone one base away is much larger, so this may be a read error. The rearrangement joins TRBV3-1 to TRBJ2-3; D not certain. Germline assignment: CDR1 LGHDT and CDR2 YNNKEL (reference sequence). The CDR3 loop spans 14 amino acids. The CDR3 protein is CASSQDVAADTQNF. CDR3 DNA sequence: TGTGCCAGCAGCCAAGATGTGGCAGCAGATACGCAGAATTTT.

This clonotype was detected many times. The chain employs TRBV12-3 or TRBV12-4 and TRBJ2-4; 8 positions agree with TRBD1. V was clipped by 4 bases and J by 8 bases; unmatched bases: 10. This CDR3 comprises 15 residues. CDR3 region: CASSSKDRASDIQYF. DNA of the CDR3: TGTGCCAGCAGTTCTAAGGACAGGGCTAGTGACATTCAGTACTTC.

This clonotype was detected ten times or more. The rearrangement uses TRBV29-1 and TRBJ1-4; the D gene is possibly TRBD1 (5 bases). Germline loops: CDR1 SQVTM, CDR2 ANQGSEA. The CDR3 length is 12 residues. V was trimmed by 8 bases and J by 3 bases, leaving 10 bases between them. The chain's CDR3 is CSFPGPNEKLFF. Written as DNA, the CDR3 is TGCAGCTTTCCGGGACCTAATGAAAAACTGTTTTTT.

The chain uses TRBV12-5 and TRBJ2-1; no definite D call. The CDR3 runs to 13 residues. Trimming pared 1 base from V and 5 bases from J, leaving 6 bases between. CDR1 and CDR2 (germline): LGHNT, FRNRAP. The CDR3 DNA reads as TGTGCTAGTGGTTTGGGGGTGAACAATGAGCAGTTCTTC. This translates into CASGLGVNNEQFF.

This rearrangement joins TRBV28 to TRBJ2-2; no reliable D call. Germline CDR1 MDHEN, CDR2 SYDVKM. This CDR3 is 13 amino acids long. V was pared by 3 bases and J by 7 bases, with 9 bases between. The CDR3 spells CASSFVAGGELFF. The CDR3 DNA reads as TGTGCCAGCAGTTTCGTAGCCGGCGGGGAGCTGTTTTTT. Drawing the rest from reference TRBV28 and TRBJ2-2, the complete variable domain is DVKVTQSSRYLVKRTGEKVFLECVQDMDHENMFWYRQDPGLGLRLIYFSYDVKMKEKGDIPEGYSVSREKKERFSLILESASTNQTSMYLCASSFVAGGELFFGEGSRLTVL.

Many counts were recorded for this clonotype. The chain is built from TRBV27 and TRBJ1-4; the D gene is possibly TRBD1 (6 bases). This CDR3 has 16 residues. Trimming removed 7 bases at V and 3 bases at J, with 18 bases between. Looked up from germline, CDR1 is MNHEY and CDR2 is SMNVEV (reference sequence). The DNA of the CDR3 is TGTGCCAGCACCACCACACAGGGTCCGGCTAATGAAAAACTGTTTTTT. Its protein product is CASTTTQGPANEKLFF.

The genes are TRBV18 and TRBJ2-1; 8 bases line up with TRBD2. Germline V gene data show CDR1 as KGHSH and CDR2 as LQKENI. The CDR3 extends over 15 amino acids. V was pared by 3 bases and J by 6 bases, with 7 bases of the junction left unmatched. The CDR3 DNA reads as TGTGCCAGCTCACCCACTAGCGGCAGACGCAATGAGCAGTTCTTC. Residues: CASSPTSGRRNEQFF. Based on the CDR3 plus reference TRBV18 and TRBJ2-1, the full variable domain is NAGVMQNPRHLVRRRGQEARLRCSPMKGHSHVYWYRQLPEEGLKFMVYLQKENIIDESGMPKERFSAEFPKEGPSILRIQQVVRGDSAAYFCASSPTSGRRNEQFFGPGTRLTVL.